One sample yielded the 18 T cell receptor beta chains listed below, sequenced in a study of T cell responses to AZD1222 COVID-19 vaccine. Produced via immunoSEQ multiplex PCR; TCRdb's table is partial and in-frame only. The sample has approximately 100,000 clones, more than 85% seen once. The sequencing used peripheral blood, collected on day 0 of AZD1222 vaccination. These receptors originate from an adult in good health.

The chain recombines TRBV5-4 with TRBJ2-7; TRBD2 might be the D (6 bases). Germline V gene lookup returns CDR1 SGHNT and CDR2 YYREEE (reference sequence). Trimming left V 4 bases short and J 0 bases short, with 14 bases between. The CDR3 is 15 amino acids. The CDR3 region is CASSSRDSSSYEQYF. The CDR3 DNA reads TGTGCCAGCAGCAGCCGGGACTCGAGCTCCTACGAGCAGTACTTC.

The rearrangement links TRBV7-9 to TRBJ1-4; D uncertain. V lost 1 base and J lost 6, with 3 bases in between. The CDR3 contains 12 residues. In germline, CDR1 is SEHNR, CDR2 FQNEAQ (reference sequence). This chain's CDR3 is CASSLEDEKLFF. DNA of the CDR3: TGTGCCAGCAGCTTAGAAGATGAAAAACTGTTTTTT.

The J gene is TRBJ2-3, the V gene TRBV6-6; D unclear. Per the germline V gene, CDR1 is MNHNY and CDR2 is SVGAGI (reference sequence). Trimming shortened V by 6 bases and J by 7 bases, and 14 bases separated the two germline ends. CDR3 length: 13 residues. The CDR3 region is CASSIVLTNTQYF. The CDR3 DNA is TGTGCCAGCAGCATAGTTTTAACTAATACGCAGTATTTT.

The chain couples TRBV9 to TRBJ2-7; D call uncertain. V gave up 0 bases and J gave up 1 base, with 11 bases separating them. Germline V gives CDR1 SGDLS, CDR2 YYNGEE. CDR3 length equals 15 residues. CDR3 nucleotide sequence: TGTGCCAGCAGCGTAGAGGCCTCGGCATCCTACGAGCAGTACTTC. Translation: CASSVEASASYEQYF.

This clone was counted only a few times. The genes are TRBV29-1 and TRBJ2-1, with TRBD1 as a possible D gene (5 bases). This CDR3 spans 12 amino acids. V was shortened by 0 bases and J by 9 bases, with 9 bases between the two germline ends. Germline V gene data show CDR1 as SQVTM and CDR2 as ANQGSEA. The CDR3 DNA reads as TGCAGCGTTGAAGAAGGGGCGGTTGAGCAGTTCTTC. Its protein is CSVEEGAVEQFF.

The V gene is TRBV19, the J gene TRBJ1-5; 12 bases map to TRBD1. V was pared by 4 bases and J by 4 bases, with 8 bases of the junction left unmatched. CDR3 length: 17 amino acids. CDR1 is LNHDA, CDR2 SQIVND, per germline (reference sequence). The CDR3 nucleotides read TGTGCCAGTAGTACGGGACAGGGGGCGCGTAGGAATCAGCCCCAGCATTTT. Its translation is CASSTGQGARRNQPQHF.

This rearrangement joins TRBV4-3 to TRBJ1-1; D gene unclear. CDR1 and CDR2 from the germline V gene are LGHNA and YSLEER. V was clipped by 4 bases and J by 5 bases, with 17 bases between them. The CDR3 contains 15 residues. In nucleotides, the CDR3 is TGCGCCAGCAGCCGATTTGCGGTGGGGAGGACTGAAGCTTTCTTT. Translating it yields CASSRFAVGRTEAFF.

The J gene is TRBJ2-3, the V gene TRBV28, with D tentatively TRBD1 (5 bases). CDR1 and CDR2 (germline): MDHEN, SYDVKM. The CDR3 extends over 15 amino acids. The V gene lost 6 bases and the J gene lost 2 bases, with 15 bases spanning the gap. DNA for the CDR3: TGTGCCAGCAGCCAGGGCTCTTTCAACACAGATACGCAGTATTTT. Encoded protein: CASSQGSFNTDTQYF.

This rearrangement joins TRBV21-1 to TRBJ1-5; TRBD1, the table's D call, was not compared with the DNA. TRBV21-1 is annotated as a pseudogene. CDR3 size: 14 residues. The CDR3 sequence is CASSYPGGTQPQHF. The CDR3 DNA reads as TGTGCCAGCAGTTATCCAGGGGGCACTCAGCCCCAGCATTTT.

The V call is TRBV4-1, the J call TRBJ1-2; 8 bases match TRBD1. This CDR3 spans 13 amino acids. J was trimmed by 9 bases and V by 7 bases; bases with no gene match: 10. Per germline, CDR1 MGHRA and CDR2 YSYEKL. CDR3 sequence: CASKPGTGFRYTF. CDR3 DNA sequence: TGCGCCAGCAAGCCCGGGACAGGCTTTCGCTACACCTTC.

CDR3 sequence reads: CASLADTGNTIYF. The CDR3 DNA follows: TGTGCCAGCCTCGCCGACACTGGAAACACCATATATTTT. This rearrangement joins TRBV12-3 or TRBV12-4 to TRBJ1-3; D unclear. This CDR3 contains 13 residues. V shed 8 bases and J shed 2 bases, with 10 bases lying between them.

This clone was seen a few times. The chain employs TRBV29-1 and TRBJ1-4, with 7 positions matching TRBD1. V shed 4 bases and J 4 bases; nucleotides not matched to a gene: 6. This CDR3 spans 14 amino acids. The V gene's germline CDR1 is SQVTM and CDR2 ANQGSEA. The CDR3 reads CSVVGGQFNEKLFF. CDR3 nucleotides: TGCAGCGTTGTGGGGGGACAGTTTAATGAAAAACTGTTTTTT.

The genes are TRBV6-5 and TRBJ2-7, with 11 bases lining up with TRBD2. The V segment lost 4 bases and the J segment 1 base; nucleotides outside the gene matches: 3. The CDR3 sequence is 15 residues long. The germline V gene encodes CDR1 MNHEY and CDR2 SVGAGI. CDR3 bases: TGTGCCAGCAGTTCACTAGCGGGAGCTTCCTACGAGCAGTACTTC. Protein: CASSSLAGASYEQYF.

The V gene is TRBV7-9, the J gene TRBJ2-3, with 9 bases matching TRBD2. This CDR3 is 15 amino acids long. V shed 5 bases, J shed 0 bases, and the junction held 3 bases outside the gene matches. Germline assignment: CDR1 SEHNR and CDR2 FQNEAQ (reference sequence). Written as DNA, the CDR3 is TGTGCCAGCAGCCCCCTAGCGGGAAGCACAGATACGCAGTATTTT. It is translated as CASSPLAGSTDTQYF.

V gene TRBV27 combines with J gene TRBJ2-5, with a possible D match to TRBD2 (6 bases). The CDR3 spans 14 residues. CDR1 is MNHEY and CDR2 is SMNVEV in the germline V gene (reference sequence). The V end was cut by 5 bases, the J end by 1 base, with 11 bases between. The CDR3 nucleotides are TGTGCCAGCAGTCGGGGGTCGCGCCAAGAGACCCAGTACTTC. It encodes CASSRGSRQETQYF.

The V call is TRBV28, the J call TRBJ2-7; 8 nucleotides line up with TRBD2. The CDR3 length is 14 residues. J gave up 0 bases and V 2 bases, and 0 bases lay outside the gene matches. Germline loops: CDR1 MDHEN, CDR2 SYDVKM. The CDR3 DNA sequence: TGTGCCAGCAGTTTAAGCGGGAGCTCCTACGAGCAGTACTTC. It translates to CASSLSGSSYEQYF.

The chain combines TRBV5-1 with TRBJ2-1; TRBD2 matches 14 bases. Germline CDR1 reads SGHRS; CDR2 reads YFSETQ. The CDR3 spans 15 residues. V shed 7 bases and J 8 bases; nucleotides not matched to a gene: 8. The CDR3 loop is CASVPVGLAGDEQFF. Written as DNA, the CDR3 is TGCGCCAGCGTACCGGTGGGACTAGCGGGAGATGAGCAGTTCTTC.

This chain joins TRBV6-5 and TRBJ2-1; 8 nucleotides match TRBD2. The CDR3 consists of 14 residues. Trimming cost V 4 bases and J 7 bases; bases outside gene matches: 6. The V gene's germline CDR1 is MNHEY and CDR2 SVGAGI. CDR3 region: CASSSGTRFNEQFF. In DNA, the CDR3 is TGTGCCAGCAGTTCCGGGACTAGGTTTAATGAGCAGTTCTTC.